This T cell receptor beta chain was documented in a study of blood T cell repertoires in COVID-19. Authors' data handling: By means of reference gene primer amplification, nucleated cell counts were estimated. Clones were sequenced by immunoSEQ multiplex PCR, and TCRdb holds only the in-frame ones, with some missing. The DNA was the basis for D and trimming; V, J and clone size are from that table. The data contain 250,000 to 300,000 clones, 80% to 95% of them singletons. This CDR3 contains 14 residues. V dropped 3 bases and J dropped 8 bases, with 16 bases sitting between them. The V gene's germline CDR1 is LNHDA and CDR2 SQIVND (reference sequence).

V gene TRBV19 combines with J gene TRBJ1-1; D not resolved. Sequenced: peripheral blood. This receptor was obtained from a woman aged 25-40 years with COVID-19, enrolled during active disease. The CDR3 here is CASSITDSRAEAFF. CDR3 coding DNA: TGTGCCAGTAGTATTACCGATTCGAGGGCGGAAGCTTTCTTT.